This T cell receptor (beta chain) was sequenced for a study of CD8 T cells in Susac syndrome (dated by TCRdb to 2018 to 2020). In the study overall: Of the Susac syndrome patients who were sequenced, roughly six had clinically active disease and about eight were in clinical remission. The study used repertoire sequencing to test whether antigen drove CD8+ T cell activation and differentiation in Susac syndrome. At blood withdrawal, Susac syndrome patients were therapy-naive, treated with corticosteroids (with IVIg additionally given to some), or treated with IVIg alone. Broad study findings and their caveats: In patients with Susac syndrome, the CD4+ T cell repertoire showed no detectable clonal expansion. The number of individuals in the TCR sequencing and HLA analysis was recognized as being relatively small.

Peripheral blood CD8+ and CD4+ T cells from healthy donors, Susac syndrome patients and multiple sclerosis patients were profiled by high-throughput TCR beta sequencing. The Susac syndrome patients fulfilled recently defined diagnostic criteria for either definite or probable disease. Bulk CD8+ and CD4+ T cells were purified by magnetic negative isolation, while CD8+ TEMRA cells were enriched using FACS. Blood was drawn into EDTA tubes, processed within 24 hours, and PBMCs were isolated by density gradient centrifugation. PBMCs intended for TCR sequencing were frozen in liquid nitrogen and were later thawed in a 37 degrees C water bath. A purity of at least 90% was achieved for sorted or isolated CD4+, CD8+ and CD8+ TEMRA cells. RNA was extracted using the RNeasy kit, and about 0.45 to 1 microgram was reverse transcribed with random hexamers. The immunoSEQ multiplex PCR assay, covering 54 Vbeta and 13 Jbeta segments, was used to amplify TCR beta CDR3 regions. Bias from PCR amplification was corrected by using a synthetic template baseline for primer optimization and for computational correction. The authors' pipeline ran thus. Only productive sequences were kept, with reads annotated to V, D and J genes according to IMGT and analyzed in immunoSEQ Analyzer. Clonality was calculated as one minus the Shannon entropy normalized by log2 of the number of productive unique sequences. For each patient and control, public and private clones were evaluated within the 100 most prevalent clones. A clone was defined as Susac-specific if it was absent from the healthy and MS cohorts, from some 1,100 published viral clones and from other ImmuneACCESS disease sequences. TCRdb reprocessed the public reads (quality trimming at Q25 with fastp, clone calling with MiXCR) and kept in-frame beta chains. Each record represents a unique CDR3 protein, reported with the most common genes and DNA among its rows. Here the V and J calls rest on TCRdb's processing, not on the authors' analysis. The sample table holds 130,000 to 150,000 distinct CDR3 sequences, of which approximately 96% were seen once. The ten largest account for roughly 0.08% of the sample.

This clonotype occurred once. This clone's antigen is unknown. Mismatch with germline at one junction end may stem from a read error. The CDR3 runs 13 amino acids, cysteine and phenylalanine included. Only CDR3 DNA remains: 39 bases, in frame from the first base. From a lookup of the germline V gene (reference sequence), CDR1 and CDR2 are DFQATT and SNEGSKA. The clonotype comes from a human donor with Susac syndrome. The V gene is TRBV20-1 and the J gene is TRBJ2-1, with 8 bases matching TRBD2. The sample comprised CD4+ T cells from PBMCs. The CDR3 in this case is CSARGLANNEQFF. The nucleotide sequence is given as TGCAGTGCAAGAGGACTAGCCAACAATGAGCAGTTCTTC.